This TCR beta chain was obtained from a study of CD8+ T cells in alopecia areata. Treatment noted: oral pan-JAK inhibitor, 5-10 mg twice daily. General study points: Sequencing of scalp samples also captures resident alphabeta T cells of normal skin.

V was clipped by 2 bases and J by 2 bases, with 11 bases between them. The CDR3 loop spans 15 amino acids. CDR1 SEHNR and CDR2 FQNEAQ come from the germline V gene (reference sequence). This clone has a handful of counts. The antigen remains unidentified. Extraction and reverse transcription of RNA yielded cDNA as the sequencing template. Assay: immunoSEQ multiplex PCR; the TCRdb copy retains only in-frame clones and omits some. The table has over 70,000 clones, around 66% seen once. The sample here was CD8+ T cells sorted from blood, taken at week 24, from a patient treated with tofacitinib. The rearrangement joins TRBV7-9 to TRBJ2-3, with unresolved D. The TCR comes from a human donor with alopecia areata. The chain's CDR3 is CASSLLADLTDTQYF. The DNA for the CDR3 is TGTGCCAGCAGCTTATTGGCGGACCTCACAGATACGCAGTATTTT.